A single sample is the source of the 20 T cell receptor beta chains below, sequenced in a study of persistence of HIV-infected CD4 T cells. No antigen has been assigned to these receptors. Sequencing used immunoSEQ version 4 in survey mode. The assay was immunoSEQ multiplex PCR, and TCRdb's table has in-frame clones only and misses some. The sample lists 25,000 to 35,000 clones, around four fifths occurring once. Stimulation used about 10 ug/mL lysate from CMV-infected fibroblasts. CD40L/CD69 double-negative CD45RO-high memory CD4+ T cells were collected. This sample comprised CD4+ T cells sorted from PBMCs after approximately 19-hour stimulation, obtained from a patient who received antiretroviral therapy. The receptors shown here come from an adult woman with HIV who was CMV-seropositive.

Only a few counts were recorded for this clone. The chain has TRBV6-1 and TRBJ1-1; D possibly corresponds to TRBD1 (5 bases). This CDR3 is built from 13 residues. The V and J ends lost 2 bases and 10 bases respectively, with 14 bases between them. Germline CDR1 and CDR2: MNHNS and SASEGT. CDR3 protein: CASSEHRPAVAFF. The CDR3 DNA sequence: TGTGCCAGCAGTGAACACAGGCCTGCGGTAGCTTTCTTT.

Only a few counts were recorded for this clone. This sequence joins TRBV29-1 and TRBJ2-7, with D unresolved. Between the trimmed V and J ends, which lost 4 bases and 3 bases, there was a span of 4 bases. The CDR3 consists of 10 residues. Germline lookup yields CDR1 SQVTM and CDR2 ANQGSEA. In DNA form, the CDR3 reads TGCAGCGTTGGGGGCTACGAGCAGTACTTC. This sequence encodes CSVGGYEQYF.

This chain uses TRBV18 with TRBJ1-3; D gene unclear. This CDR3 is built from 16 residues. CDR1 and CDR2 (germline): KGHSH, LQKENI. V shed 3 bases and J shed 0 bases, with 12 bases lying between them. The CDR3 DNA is TGTGCCAGCTCACCCTTGGGGTGGGGCTCTGGAAACACCATATATTTT. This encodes CASSPLGWGSGNTIYF.

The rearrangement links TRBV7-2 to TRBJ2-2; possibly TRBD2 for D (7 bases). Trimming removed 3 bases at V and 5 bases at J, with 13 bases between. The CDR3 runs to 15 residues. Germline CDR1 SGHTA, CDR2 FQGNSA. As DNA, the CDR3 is TGTGCCAGCAGCTTGACGAGGGGGGGTACCGGGGAGCTGTTTTTT. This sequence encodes CASSLTRGGTGELFF.

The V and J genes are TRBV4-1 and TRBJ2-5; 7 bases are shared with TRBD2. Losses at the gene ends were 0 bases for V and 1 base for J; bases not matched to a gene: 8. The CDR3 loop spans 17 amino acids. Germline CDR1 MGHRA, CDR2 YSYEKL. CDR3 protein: CASSQDPPSGLQETQYF. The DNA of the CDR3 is TGCGCCAGCAGCCAAGATCCGCCTAGCGGACTCCAAGAGACCCAGTACTTC.

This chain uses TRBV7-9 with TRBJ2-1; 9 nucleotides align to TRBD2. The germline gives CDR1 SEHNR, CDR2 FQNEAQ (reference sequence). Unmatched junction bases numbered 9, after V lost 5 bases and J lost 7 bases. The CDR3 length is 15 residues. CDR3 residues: CASSRWGLANNEQFF. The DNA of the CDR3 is TGTGCCAGCAGCAGATGGGGACTAGCCAATAATGAGCAGTTCTTC.

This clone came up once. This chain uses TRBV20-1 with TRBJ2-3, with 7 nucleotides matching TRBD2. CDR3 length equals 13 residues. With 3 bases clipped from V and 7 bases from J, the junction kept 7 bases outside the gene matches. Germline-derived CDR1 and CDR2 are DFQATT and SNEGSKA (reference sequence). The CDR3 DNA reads TGCAGTGCTAGTAGCGGGCCTGGGAATACGCAGTATTTT. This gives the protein CSASSGPGNTQYF.

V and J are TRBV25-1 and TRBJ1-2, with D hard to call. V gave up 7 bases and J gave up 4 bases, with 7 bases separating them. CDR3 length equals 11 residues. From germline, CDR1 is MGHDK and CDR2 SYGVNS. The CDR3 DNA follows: TGTGCCAGCACCGGGCTCTATGGCTACACCTTC. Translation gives CASTGLYGYTF.

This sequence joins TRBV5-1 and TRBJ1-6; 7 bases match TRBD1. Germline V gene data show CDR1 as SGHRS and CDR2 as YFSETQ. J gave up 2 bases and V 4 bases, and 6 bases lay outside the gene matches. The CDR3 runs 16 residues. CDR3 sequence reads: CASSAQGQAYNSPLHF. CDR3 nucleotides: TGCGCCAGCAGCGCACAAGGACAGGCCTATAATTCACCCCTCCACTTT.

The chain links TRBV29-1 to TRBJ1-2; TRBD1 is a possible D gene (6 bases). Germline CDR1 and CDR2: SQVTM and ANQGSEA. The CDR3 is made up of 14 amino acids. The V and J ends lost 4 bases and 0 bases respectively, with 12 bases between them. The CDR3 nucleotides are TGCAGCGTTGCCGGGACACGAGCTAACTATGGCTACACCTTC. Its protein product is CSVAGTRANYGYTF.

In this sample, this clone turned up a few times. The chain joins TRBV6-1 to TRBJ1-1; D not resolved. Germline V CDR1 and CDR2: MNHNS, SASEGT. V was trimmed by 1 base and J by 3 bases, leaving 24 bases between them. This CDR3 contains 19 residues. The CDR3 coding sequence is TGTGCCAGCAGTGAAGTTGTGATCCTTCGCACCACCGCCCACACTGAAGCTTTCTTT. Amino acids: CASSEVVILRTTAHTEAFF.

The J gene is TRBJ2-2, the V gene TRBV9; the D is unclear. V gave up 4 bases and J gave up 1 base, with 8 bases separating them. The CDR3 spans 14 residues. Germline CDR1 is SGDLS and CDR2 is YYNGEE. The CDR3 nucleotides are TGTGCCAGCAGCCCGCAGAGGAACACCGGGGAGCTGTTTTTT. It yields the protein CASSPQRNTGELFF.

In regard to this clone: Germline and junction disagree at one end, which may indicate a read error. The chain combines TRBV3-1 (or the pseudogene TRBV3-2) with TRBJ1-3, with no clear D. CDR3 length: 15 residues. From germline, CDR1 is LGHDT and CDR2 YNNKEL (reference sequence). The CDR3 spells CASSHTSSSGSTIYF. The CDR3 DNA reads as TGTGCCAGCAGCCACACAAGCAGCTCTGGAAGCACCATATATTTT.

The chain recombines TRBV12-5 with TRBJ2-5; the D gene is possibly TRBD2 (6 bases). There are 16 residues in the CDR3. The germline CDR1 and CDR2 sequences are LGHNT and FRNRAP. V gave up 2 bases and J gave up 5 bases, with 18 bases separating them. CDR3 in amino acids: CASGLISAGRGETQYF. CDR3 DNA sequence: TGTGCTAGTGGTTTGATATCAGCGGGCCGTGGGGAGACCCAGTACTTC.

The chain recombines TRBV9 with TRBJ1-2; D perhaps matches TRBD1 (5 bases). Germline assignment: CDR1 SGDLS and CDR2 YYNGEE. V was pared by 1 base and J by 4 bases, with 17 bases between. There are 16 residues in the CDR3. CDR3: CASSVRPAGEGYGYTF. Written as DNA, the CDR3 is TGTGCCAGCAGCGTACGGCCGGCGGGGGAGGGCTATGGCTACACCTTC.

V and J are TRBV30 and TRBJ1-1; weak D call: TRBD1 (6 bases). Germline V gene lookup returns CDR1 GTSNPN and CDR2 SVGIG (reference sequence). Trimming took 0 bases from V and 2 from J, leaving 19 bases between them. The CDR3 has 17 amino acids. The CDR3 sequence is CAWSVGGGQGLNTEAFF. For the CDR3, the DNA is TGTGCCTGGAGTGTAGGGGGGGGCCAGGGACTAAACACTGAAGCTTTCTTT.

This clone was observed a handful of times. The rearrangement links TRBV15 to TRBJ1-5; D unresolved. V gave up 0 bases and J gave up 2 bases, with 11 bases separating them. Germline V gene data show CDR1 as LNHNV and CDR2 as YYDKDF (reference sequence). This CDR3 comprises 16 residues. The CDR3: CATSRDPSRGNQPQHF. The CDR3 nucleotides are TGTGCCACCAGCAGAGATCCGTCTCGGGGCAATCAGCCCCAGCATTTT.

In nucleotides, the CDR3 is TGTGCCAGCAGCCCCCGCGAGGGAAGGTTTGAAGCTTTCTTT. It codes for CASSPREGRFEAFF. The chain combines TRBV4-2 with TRBJ1-1; D unresolved. The CDR3 runs to 14 residues. V gave up 4 bases and J gave up 7 bases, with 16 bases separating them. Germline V gene lookup returns CDR1 LGHNA and CDR2 YNFKEQ.

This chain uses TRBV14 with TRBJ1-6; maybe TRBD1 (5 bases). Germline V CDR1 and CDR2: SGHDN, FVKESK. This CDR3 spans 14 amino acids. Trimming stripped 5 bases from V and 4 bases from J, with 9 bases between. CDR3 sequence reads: CASSRQTYNSPLHF. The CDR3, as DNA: TGTGCCAGCAGCAGACAGACTTATAATTCACCCCTCCACTTT.

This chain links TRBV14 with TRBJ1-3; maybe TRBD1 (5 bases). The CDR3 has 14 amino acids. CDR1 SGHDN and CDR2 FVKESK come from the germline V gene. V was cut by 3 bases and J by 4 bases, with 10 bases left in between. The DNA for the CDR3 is TGTGCCAGCAGCCAGGCAGGGAGAGGAAACACCATATATTTT. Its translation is CASSQAGRGNTIYF. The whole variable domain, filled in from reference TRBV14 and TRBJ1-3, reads EAGVTQFPSHSVIEKGQTVTLRCDPISGHDNLYWYRRVMGKEIKFLLHFVKESKQDESGMPNNRFLAERTGGTYSTLKVQPAELEDSGVYFCASSQAGRGNTIYFGEGSWLTVV.